This T cell receptor (beta chain) was documented in a study of regulatory T cells in long-lasting Graves disease. The CDR3 covers 14 residues. From germline, CDR1 is KGHDR and CDR2 SFDVKD. Trimming removed 3 bases at V and 4 bases at J, with 9 bases between. Construction of TCR beta libraries relied on iRepertoire HTBI primers and on Arm-PCR targeting CDR3 regions. TCRdb re-called the multiplex PCR reads with MiXCR, one entry per CDR3 protein. The repertoire has a few hundred thousand distinct CDR3 sequences, 22% of them found once; the top ten carry approximately 53%. This clonotype was seen at least ten times. Its antigen is currently unknown. Sample time point: persistent/refractory GD, antithyroid drugs over 5 years with positive TRAb. PBMC-derived RNA was used for the TCR library. Tubes containing EDTA received 7 to 10 milliliters of drawn peripheral blood. Study observations and caveats: Persistent disease exhibited a predilection for TRBV28, TRBJ1-2 and TRBJ2-5. New patients shared fewer public clonotypes (around 980) than persistent patients did (around 2,700).

V gene TRBV24-1 combines with J gene TRBJ1-5; no clear D. This receptor was identified in a female donor with Graves disease. The sample was peripheral blood mononuclear cells (PBMCs), taken when the disease was refractory, from a patient treated with antithyroid drugs. Here the CDR3 reads CATSDVRTNQPQHF. CDR3 sequence (DNA): TGTGCCACCAGTGATGTCAGGACGAATCAGCCCCAGCATTTT.